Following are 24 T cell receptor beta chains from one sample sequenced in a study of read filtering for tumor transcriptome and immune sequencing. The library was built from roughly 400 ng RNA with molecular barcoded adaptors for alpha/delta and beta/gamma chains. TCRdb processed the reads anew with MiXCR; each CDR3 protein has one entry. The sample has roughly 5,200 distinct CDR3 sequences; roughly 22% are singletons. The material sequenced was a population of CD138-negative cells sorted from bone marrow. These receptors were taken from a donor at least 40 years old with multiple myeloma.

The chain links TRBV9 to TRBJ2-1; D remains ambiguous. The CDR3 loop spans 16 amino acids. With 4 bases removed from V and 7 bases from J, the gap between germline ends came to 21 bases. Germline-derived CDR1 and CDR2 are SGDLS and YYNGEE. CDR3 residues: CASSHPSPLESNEQFF. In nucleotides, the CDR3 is TGTGCCAGCAGCCACCCCTCGCCTCTAGAATCGAATGAGCAGTTCTTC.

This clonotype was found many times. DNA for the CDR3: TGTGCCAGCAGTCAAGGGGGAGATACGCAGTATTTT. It encodes CASSQGGDTQYF. J is TRBJ2-3 and V is TRBV7-3, with D maybe TRBD1 (6 bases). V was shortened by 6 bases and J by 5 bases, with 9 bases between the two germline ends. Germline CDR1 is SGHTA and CDR2 is FQGTGA. This CDR3 has 12 residues. The full variable domain, in which reference TRBV7-3 and TRBJ2-3 provide the parts outside the CDR3, is GAGVSQTPSNKVTEKGKYVELRCDPISGHTALYWYRQSLGQGPEFLIYFQGTGAADDSGLPNDRFFAVRPEGSVSTLKIQRTERGDSAVYLCASSQGGDTQYFGPGTRLTVL.

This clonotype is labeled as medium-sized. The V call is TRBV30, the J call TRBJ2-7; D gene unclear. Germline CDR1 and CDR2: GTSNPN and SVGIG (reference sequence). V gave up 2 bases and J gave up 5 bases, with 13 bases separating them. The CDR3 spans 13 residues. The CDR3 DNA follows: TGTGCCTGGAGTCGGCCCACTCGCAACGAGCAGTACTTC. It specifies CAWSRPTRNEQYF. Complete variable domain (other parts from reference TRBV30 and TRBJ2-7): SQTIHQWPATLVQPVGSPLSLECTVEGTSNPNLYWYRQAAGRGLQLLFYSVGIGQISSEVPQNLSASRPQDRQFILSSKKLLLSDSGFYLCAWSRPTRNEQYFGPGTRLTVT.

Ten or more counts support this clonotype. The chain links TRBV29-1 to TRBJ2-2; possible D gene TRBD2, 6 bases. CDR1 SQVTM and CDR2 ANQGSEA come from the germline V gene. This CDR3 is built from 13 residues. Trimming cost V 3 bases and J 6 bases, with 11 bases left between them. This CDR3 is CSVEPGEAGELFF. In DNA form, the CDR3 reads TGCAGCGTTGAGCCGGGAGAGGCCGGGGAGCTGTTTTTT.

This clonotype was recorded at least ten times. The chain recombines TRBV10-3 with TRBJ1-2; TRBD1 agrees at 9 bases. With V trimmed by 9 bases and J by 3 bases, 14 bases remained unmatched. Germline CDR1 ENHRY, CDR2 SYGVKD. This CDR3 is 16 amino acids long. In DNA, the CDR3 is TGTGCCATAAGAGGAGCAACAGGGGGCATGGACTATGGCTACACCTTC. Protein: CAIRGATGGMDYGYTF.

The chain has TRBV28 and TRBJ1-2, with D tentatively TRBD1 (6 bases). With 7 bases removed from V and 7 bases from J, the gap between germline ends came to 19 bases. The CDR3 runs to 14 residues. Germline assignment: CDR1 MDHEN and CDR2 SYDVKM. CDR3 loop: CASNPGVRGLGYTF. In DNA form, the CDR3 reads TGTGCCAGCAACCCGGGGGTTCGGGGGCTTGGCTACACCTTC.

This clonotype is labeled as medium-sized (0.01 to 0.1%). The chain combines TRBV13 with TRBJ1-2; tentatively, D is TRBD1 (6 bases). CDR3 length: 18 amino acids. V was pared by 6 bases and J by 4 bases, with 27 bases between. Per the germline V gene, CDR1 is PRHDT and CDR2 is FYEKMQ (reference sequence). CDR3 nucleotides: TGTGCCAGCAGAGCTCGAGGGGGGGACCTAAACTCCATCTATGGCTACACCTTC. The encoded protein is CASRARGGDLNSIYGYTF. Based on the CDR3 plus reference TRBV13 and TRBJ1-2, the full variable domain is AAGVIQSPRHLIKEKRETATLKCYPIPRHDTVYWYQQGPGQDPQFLISFYEKMQSDKGSIPDRFSAQQFSDYHSELNMSSLELGDSALYFCASRARGGDLNSIYGYTFGSGTRLTVV.

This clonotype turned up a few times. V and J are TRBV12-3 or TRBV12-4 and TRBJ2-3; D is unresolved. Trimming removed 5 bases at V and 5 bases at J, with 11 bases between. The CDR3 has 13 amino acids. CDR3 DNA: TGTGCCAGCAGTCCCCCACCTGGAGATACGCAGTATTTT. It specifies CASSPPPGDTQYF.

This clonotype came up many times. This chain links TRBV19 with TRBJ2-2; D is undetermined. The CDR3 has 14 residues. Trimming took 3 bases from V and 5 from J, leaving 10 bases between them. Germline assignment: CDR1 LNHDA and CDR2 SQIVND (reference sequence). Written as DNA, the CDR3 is TGTGCCAGTAGTATCCCCACGGGTACCGGGGAGCTGTTTTTT. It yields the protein CASSIPTGTGELFF.

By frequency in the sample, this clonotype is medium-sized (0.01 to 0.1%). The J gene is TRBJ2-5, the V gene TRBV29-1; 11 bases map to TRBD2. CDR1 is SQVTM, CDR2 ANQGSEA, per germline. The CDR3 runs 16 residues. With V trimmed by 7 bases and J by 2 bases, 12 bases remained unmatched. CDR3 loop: CSGIGLAGGGQETQYF. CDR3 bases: TGCAGCGGAATAGGGCTAGCGGGAGGCGGGCAAGAGACCCAGTACTTC. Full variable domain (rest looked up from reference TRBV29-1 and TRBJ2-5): SAVISQKPSRDICQRGTSLTIQCQVDSQVTMMFWYRQQPGQSLTLIATANQGSEATYESGFVIDKFPISRPNLTFSTLTVSNMSPEDSSIYLCSGIGLAGGGQETQYFGPGTRLLVL.

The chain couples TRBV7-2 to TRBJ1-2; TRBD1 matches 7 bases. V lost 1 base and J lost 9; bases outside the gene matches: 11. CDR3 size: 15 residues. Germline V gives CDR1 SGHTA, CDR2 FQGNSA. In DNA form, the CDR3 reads TGTGCCAGCAGCTTAGGGGGACAGCGGGCATATAGCTACACCTTC. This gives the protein CASSLGGQRAYSYTF.

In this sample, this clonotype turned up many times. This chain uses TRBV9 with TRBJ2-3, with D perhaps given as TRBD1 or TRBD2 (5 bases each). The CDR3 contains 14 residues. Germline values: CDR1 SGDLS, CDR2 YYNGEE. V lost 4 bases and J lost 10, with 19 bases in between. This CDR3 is CASSPQGAADPQYF. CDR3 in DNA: TGTGCCAGCAGCCCCCAGGGCGCAGCGGATCCGCAGTATTTT. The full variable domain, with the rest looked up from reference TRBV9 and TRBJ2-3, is DSGVTQTPKHLITATGQRVTLRCSPRSGDLSVYWYQQSLDQGLQFLIQYYNGEERAKGNILERFSAQQFPDLHSELNLSSLELGDSALYFCASSPQGAADPQYFGPGTRLTVL.

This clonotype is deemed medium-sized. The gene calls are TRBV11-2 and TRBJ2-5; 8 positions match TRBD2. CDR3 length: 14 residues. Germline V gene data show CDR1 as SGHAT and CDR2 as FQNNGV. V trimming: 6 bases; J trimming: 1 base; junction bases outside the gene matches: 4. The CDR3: CASRRLALQETQYF. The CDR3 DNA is TGTGCCAGCAGGCGACTAGCGCTCCAAGAGACCCAGTACTTC. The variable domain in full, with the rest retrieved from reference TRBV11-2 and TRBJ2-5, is EAGVAQSPRYKIIEKRQSVAFWCNPISGHATLYWYQQILGQGPKLLIQFQNNGVVDDSQLPKDRFSAERLKGVDSTLKIQPAKLEDSAVYLCASRRLALQETQYFGPGTRLLVL.

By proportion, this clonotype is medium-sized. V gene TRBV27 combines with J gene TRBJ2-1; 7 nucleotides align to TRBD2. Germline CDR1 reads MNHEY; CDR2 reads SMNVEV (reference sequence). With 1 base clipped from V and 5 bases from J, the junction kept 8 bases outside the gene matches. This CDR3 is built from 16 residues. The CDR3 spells CASSLLGGTLNNEQFF. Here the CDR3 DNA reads TGTGCCAGCAGTTTATTGGGAGGGACCCTAAACAATGAGCAGTTCTTC.

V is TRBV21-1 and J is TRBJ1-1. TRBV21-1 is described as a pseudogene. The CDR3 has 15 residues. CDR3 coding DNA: TGTGCCAGCAGCAAAAGGGGCAGGGAGGACACTGAAGCTTTCTTT. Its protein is CASSKRGREDTEAFF.

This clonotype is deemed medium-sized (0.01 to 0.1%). The CDR3 sequence: CASSSGLGTGQLGEQFF. DNA of the CDR3: TGTGCCAGCAGCTCAGGGCTTGGGACAGGCCAACTAGGTGAGCAGTTCTTC. The chain uses TRBV7-3 and TRBJ2-1; TRBD1 agrees at 8 bases. Germline lookup yields CDR1 SGHTA and CDR2 FQGTGA. V gave up 4 bases and J gave up 9 bases; unmatched junction bases: 17. The CDR3 loop spans 17 amino acids.

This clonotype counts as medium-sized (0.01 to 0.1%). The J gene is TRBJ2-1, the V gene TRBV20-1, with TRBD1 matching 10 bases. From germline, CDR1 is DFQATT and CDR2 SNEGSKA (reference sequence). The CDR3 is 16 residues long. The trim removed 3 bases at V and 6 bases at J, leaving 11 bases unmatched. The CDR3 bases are TGCAGTGCTAGGGCTCCTGACAGGGGGCGGGGCAATGAGCAGTTCTTC. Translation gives CSARAPDRGRGNEQFF.

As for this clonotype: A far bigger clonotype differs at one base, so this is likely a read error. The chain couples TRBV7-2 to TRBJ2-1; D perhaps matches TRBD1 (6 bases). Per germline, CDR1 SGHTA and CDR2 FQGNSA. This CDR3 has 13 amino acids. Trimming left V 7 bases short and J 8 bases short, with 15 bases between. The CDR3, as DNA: TGTGCCAGCATCCCACGACAGGTCGATGAGCAGTTCTTC. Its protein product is CASIPRQVDEQFF.

The DNA of the CDR3 is TGTGCCAGCAGCCAAGCGGTGGGGGGTAACTATGGCTACACCTTC. Its translation: CASSQAVGGNYGYTF. This rearrangement joins TRBV3-1 to TRBJ1-2; tentative D call: TRBD1 (5 bases). V was trimmed by 1 base and J by 1 base, leaving 10 bases between them. The germline V gene encodes CDR1 LGHDT and CDR2 YNNKEL (reference sequence). This CDR3 comprises 15 residues.

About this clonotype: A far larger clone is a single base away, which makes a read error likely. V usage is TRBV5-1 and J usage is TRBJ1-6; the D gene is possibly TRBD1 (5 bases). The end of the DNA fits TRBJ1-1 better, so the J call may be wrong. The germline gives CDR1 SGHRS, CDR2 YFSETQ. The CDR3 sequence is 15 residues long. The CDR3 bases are TGCGCCAGCAGCTCGATATTTTTCAGGGAGACTGAAGCTTTCTTT. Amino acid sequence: CASSSIFFRETEAFF.

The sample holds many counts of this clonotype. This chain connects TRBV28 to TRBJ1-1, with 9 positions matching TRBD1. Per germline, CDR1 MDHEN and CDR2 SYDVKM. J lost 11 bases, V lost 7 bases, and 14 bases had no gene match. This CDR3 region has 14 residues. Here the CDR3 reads CASTPDRGRVGAFF. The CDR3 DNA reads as TGTGCCAGCACTCCGGACAGGGGACGGGTCGGGGCTTTCTTT.

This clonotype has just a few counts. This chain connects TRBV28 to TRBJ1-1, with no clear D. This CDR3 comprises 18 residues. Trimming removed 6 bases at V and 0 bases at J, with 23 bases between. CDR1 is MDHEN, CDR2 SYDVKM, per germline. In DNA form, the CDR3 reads TGTGCCAGCAGCTCTCCCCCCGGACTGGCGCTTATGAACACTGAAGCTTTCTTT. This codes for CASSSPPGLALMNTEAFF. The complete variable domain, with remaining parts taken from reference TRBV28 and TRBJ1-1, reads DVKVTQSSRYLVKRTGEKVFLECVQDMDHENMFWYRQDPGLGLRLIYFSYDVKMKEKGDIPEGYSVSREKKERFSLILESASTNQTSMYLCASSSPPGLALMNTEAFFGQGTRLTVV.

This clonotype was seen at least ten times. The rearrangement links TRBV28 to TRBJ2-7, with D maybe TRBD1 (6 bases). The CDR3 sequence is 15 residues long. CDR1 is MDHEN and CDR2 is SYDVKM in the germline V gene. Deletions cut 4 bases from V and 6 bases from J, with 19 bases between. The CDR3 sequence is CASSYTGLGASEQYF. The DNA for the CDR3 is TGTGCCAGCAGTTACACAGGATTGGGGGCTTCCGAGCAGTACTTC.

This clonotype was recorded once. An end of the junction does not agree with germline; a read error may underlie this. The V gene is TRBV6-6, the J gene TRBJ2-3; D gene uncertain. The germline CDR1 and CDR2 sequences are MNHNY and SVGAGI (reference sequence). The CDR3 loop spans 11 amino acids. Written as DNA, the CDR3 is TGTGCCAGCAGTTACGCCTATACGCTGTACTTT. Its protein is CASSYAYTLYF.